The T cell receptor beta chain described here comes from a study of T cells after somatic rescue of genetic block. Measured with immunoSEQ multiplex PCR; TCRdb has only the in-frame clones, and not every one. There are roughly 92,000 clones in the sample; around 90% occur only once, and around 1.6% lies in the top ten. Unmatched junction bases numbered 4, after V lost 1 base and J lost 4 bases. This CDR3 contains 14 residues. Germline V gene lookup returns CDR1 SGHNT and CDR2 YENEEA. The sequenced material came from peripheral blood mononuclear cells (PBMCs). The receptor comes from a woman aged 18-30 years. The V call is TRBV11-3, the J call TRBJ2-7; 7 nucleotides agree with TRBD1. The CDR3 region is CASSLAGTDYEQYF. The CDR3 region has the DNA TGTGCCAGCAGCTTAGCCGGGACAGATTACGAGCAGTACTTC.